This is a list of T cell receptor beta chains from one sample in a study of control samples from healthy donors and cancer patients. This table comes from immunoSEQ multiplex PCR, and its TCRdb copy is limited to in-frame clones, with some not included. Among about 77,000 clones, 92% were seen once, and the ten largest hold more than 5%. Sequencing was done on a sample of blood. All receptors derive from a woman in her fifties or sixties in good health. The CDR3 runs from the conserved cysteine through the conserved F or W. D genes are given only for firm matches. Expanded clones are given a class, and other clones once, few, many or no size at all.

V gene: TRBV7-9; D gene: TRBD2; J gene: TRBJ2-2; clone size: -; CDR3 DNA: TGTGCCAGCAGCCCAAGACTAGCGGGACAGGCCGGGGAGCTGTTTTTT; CDR3 protein: CASSPRLAGQAGELFF
V gene: TRBV28; D gene: -; J gene: TRBJ2-4; clone size: -; CDR3 DNA: TGTGCCAGCAGGGACAGTTTAAAAAACATTCAGTACTTC; CDR3 protein: CASRDSLKNIQYF
V gene: TRBV28; D gene: TRBD2; J gene: TRBJ2-2; clone size: -; CDR3 DNA: TGTGCCAGCAGTTCTTCAGCGGGGGAAGGCACCGGGGAGCTGTTTTTT; CDR3 protein: CASSSSAGEGTGELFF
V gene: TRBV9; D gene: -; J gene: TRBJ2-5; clone size: -; CDR3 DNA: TGTGCCAGCAGCGTGTACGGGAGTGGTCAAGAGACCCAGTACTTC; CDR3 protein: CASSVYGSGQETQYF
V gene: TRBV30; D gene: -; J gene: TRBJ2-6; clone size: -; CDR3 DNA: TGTGCCTGGAGACGCTCTGGGGCCAACGTCCTGACTTTC; CDR3 protein: CAWRRSGANVLTF
V gene: TRBV4-1; D gene: -; J gene: TRBJ1-4; clone size: -; CDR3 DNA: TGCGCCAGCAGCCCCACAGGCGTTGAAAAACTGTTTTTT; CDR3 protein: CASSPTGVEKLFF
V gene: TRBV5-6; D gene: TRBD2; J gene: TRBJ2-1; clone size: -; CDR3 DNA: TGTGCCAGCAGCTTGCTAGCGGGAGGGAAACGGAATGAGCAGTTCTTC; CDR3 protein: CASSLLAGGKRNEQFF
V gene: TRBV6-5; D gene: -; J gene: TRBJ2-7; clone size: -; CDR3 DNA: TGTGCCAGCAGTCCTGCAATGGGGTACGAGCAGTACTTC; CDR3 protein: CASSPAMGYEQYF
V gene: TRBV19; D gene: -; J gene: TRBJ1-5; clone size: -; CDR3 DNA: TGTGCCAGTAGTTCCGGGCCGGGGTACAGCAATCAGCCCCAGCATTTT; CDR3 protein: CASSSGPGYSNQPQHF
V gene: TRBV6-5; D gene: -; J gene: TRBJ1-4; clone size: -; CDR3 DNA: TGTGCCAGCAGTTACGAGACAGCAACTAATGAAAAACTGTTTTTT; CDR3 protein: CASSYETATNEKLFF
V gene: TRBV28; D gene: -; J gene: TRBJ1-5; clone size: -; CDR3 DNA: TGTGCCAGCAGTTTGGGAGGTAGCAATCAGCCCCAGCATTTT; CDR3 protein: CASSLGGSNQPQHF
V gene: TRBV6-5; D gene: -; J gene: TRBJ1-4; clone size: -; CDR3 DNA: TGTGCCAGCAGTCCCGGGACTTGGGGGTATGAAAAACTGTTTTTT; CDR3 protein: CASSPGTWGYEKLFF
V gene: TRBV27; D gene: -; J gene: TRBJ1-4; clone size: once; CDR3 DNA: TGTGCCAGCAGTTTAGTAGGGGTGGAGAATGAAAAACTGTTTTTT; CDR3 protein: CASSLVGVENEKLFF
V gene: TRBV18; D gene: TRBD1; J gene: TRBJ2-1; clone size: -; CDR3 DNA: TGTGCCAGCTCACCATTAACCGGGACAGGGCTCTACAATGAGCAGTTCTTC; CDR3 protein: CASSPLTGTGLYNEQFF
V gene: TRBV18; D gene: -; J gene: TRBJ2-7; clone size: -; CDR3 DNA: TGTGCCAGCTCAGACGGCTACGAGCAGTACTTC; CDR3 protein: CASSDGYEQYF
V gene: TRBV5-1; D gene: -; J gene: TRBJ2-2; clone size: -; CDR3 DNA: TGCGCCAGCAGCTCGGACGGTTGGGGGTTCGGGGAGCTGTTTTTT; CDR3 protein: CASSSDGWGFGELFF
V gene: TRBV27; D gene: -; J gene: TRBJ2-3; clone size: -; CDR3 DNA: TGTGCCAGCAGTCCCTCCGGGGGGCACACAGATACGCAGTATTTT; CDR3 protein: CASSPSGGHTDTQYF
V gene: TRBV19; D gene: TRBD1; J gene: TRBJ2-1; clone size: -; CDR3 DNA: TGTGCCAGTACCCCCAGAACAGGGGATACCAACAATGAGCAGTTCTTC; CDR3 protein: CASTPRTGDTNNEQFF
V gene: TRBV18; D gene: TRBD1; J gene: TRBJ1-1; clone size: -; CDR3 DNA: TGTGCCAGCTCACCAAACAGGGGCGTGAACACTGAAGCTTTCTTT; CDR3 protein: CASSPNRGVNTEAFF
V gene: TRBV18; D gene: -; J gene: TRBJ2-2; clone size: -; CDR3 DNA: TGTGCCAGCTCACCACCGAATGGGAACACCGGGGAGCTGTTTTTT; CDR3 protein: CASSPPNGNTGELFF
V gene: TRBV28; D gene: -; J gene: TRBJ1-5; clone size: -; CDR3 DNA: TGTGCCAGCAGGTTAAGACTTCAGCCCCAGCATTTT; CDR3 protein: CASRLRLQPQHF
V gene: TRBV5-1; D gene: -; J gene: TRBJ2-1; clone size: once; CDR3 DNA: TGCGCCAGCAGCTTGGCTGACAATGAGCAGTTCTTC; CDR3 protein: CASSLADNEQFF
V gene: TRBV7-3; D gene: -; J gene: TRBJ2-1; clone size: -; CDR3 DNA: TGTGCCAGCAGCCCCGGCTTCGGAGCGGAGGGGTACAATGAGCAGTTCTTC; CDR3 protein: CASSPGFGAEGYNEQFF
V gene: TRBV14; D gene: -; J gene: TRBJ2-3; clone size: -; CDR3 DNA: TGTGCCAGCAGCCAAGGCCAGGACAGCCACACAGATACGCAGTATTTT; CDR3 protein: CASSQGQDSHTDTQYF
V gene: TRBV5-1; D gene: -; J gene: TRBJ1-3; clone size: -; CDR3 DNA: TGCGCCAGCAGCCCACGGGGACCGAACTCTGGAAACACCATATATTTT; CDR3 protein: CASSPRGPNSGNTIYF
V gene: TRBV18; D gene: -; J gene: TRBJ2-2; clone size: -; CDR3 DNA: TGTGCCAGCTCACCATTTGTCGACACCGGGGAGCTGTTTTTT; CDR3 protein: CASSPFVDTGELFF
V gene: TRBV12-3/TRBV12-4; D gene: -; J gene: TRBJ2-7; clone size: -; CDR3 DNA: TGTGCCAGCAGGGGAGTGTACGAGCAGTACTTC; CDR3 protein: CASRGVYEQYF
V gene: TRBV14; D gene: -; J gene: TRBJ1-1; clone size: -; CDR3 DNA: TGTGCCAGCAGCCACCTGACGGCGAACACTGAAGCTTTCTTT; CDR3 protein: CASSHLTANTEAFF
V gene: TRBV6-5; D gene: -; J gene: TRBJ2-2; clone size: -; CDR3 DNA: TGTGCCAGCAGTCTCGAATATTTGAGGGAGCTGTTTTTT; CDR3 protein: CASSLEYLRELFF
V gene: TRBV9; D gene: TRBD1; J gene: TRBJ2-7; clone size: -; CDR3 DNA: TGTGCCAGCAGCGTTACCGGGACAGAATACGAGCAGTACTTC; CDR3 protein: CASSVTGTEYEQYF
V gene: TRBV14; D gene: -; J gene: TRBJ2-5; clone size: -; CDR3 DNA: TGTGCCAGCAGCCCTTGGACAGAATTGAAGGAGACCCAGTACTTC; CDR3 protein: CASSPWTELKETQYF
V gene: TRBV7-6; D gene: TRBD1; J gene: TRBJ1-1; clone size: once; CDR3 DNA: TGTGCCAGCAGCTTAATAGGGACAGGGAACACTGAAGCTTTCTTT; CDR3 protein: CASSLIGTGNTEAFF
V gene: TRBV5-1; D gene: -; J gene: TRBJ2-1; clone size: -; CDR3 DNA: TGCGCCAGCAGCTTATGGGTTTCGGAGAATGAGCAGTTCTTC; CDR3 protein: CASSLWVSENEQFF
V gene: TRBV27; D gene: -; J gene: TRBJ1-5; clone size: once; CDR3 DNA: TGTGCCAGCGCCTGGGTATGGGGTCAGCCCCAGCATTTT; CDR3 protein: CASAWVWGQPQHF
V gene: TRBV6-5; D gene: -; J gene: TRBJ2-6; clone size: -; CDR3 DNA: TGTGCCAGCACGCAGTCTGGGGCCAACGTCCTGACTTTC; CDR3 protein: CASTQSGANVLTF
V gene: TRBV5-1; D gene: -; J gene: TRBJ2-1; clone size: -; CDR3 DNA: TGCGCCAGCAGCTTGGTCGGGAGCCCTGACAATGAGCAGTTCTTC; CDR3 protein: CASSLVGSPDNEQFF
V gene: TRBV5-1; D gene: TRBD2; J gene: TRBJ2-7; clone size: -; CDR3 DNA: TGCGCCAGCAGCAGGACTAGCGGAAGATACGAGCAGTACTTC; CDR3 protein: CASSRTSGRYEQYF
V gene: TRBV24-1; D gene: -; J gene: TRBJ2-5; clone size: -; CDR3 DNA: TGTGCCACCAGTGATTGGGGCACAGAAGAGACCCAGTACTTC; CDR3 protein: CATSDWGTEETQYF
V gene: TRBV5-8; D gene: -; J gene: TRBJ1-1; clone size: -; CDR3 DNA: TGTGCCAGCAGCTTGTGGGGGGCGGGTAGCGGCACTGAAGCTTTCTTT; CDR3 protein: CASSLWGAGSGTEAFF
V gene: TRBV5-5; D gene: -; J gene: TRBJ1-2; clone size: -; CDR3 DNA: TGTGCCAGCAGCTTATCTGACGGTGACTATGGCTACACCTTC; CDR3 protein: CASSLSDGDYGYTF
V gene: TRBV4-2; D gene: -; J gene: TRBJ1-6; clone size: few; CDR3 DNA: TGTGCCAGCAGCCAAGATAGCGTCGGGGATTCACCCCTCCACTTT; CDR3 protein: CASSQDSVGDSPLHF
V gene: TRBV7-9; D gene: -; J gene: TRBJ2-7; clone size: -; CDR3 DNA: TGTGCCAGCAGCCAGCGCCACGGGGCCACAGGGCTAAGCTCCTACGAGCAGTACTTC; CDR3 protein: CASSQRHGATGLSSYEQYF
V gene: TRBV28; D gene: -; J gene: TRBJ1-6; clone size: once; CDR3 DNA: TGTGCCAGCAGTCCCACATCCATACTTGGTTCACCCCTCCACTTT; CDR3 protein: CASSPTSILGSPLHF
V gene: TRBV5-1; D gene: TRBD2; J gene: TRBJ2-1; clone size: -; CDR3 DNA: TGCGCCAGCAGCTCCGGGACCGGGAGGAATGAGCAGTTCTTC; CDR3 protein: CASSSGTGRNEQFF
V gene: TRBV15; D gene: -; J gene: TRBJ1-5; clone size: -; CDR3 DNA: TGTGCCACCAGCAGACCGTATCAGCCCCAGCATTTT; CDR3 protein: CATSRPYQPQHF
V gene: TRBV28; D gene: -; J gene: TRBJ1-2; clone size: -; CDR3 DNA: TGTGCCAGCCGCGTGGGGGGCCAGGACTATGGCTACACCTTC; CDR3 protein: CASRVGGQDYGYTF
V gene: TRBV24-1; D gene: -; J gene: TRBJ2-1; clone size: -; CDR3 DNA: TGTGCCACCAGTGATCTAATACAAGGCGAGCAGTTCTTC; CDR3 protein: CATSDLIQGEQFF
V gene: TRBV21-1; D gene: -; J gene: TRBJ1-5; clone size: -; CDR3 DNA: TGTGCCAGCCGAACTCTACTTGGGGGACCTAGGAGGATGTATAGCAATCAGCCCCAGCATTTT; CDR3 protein: CASRTLLGGPRRMYSNQPQHF
V gene: TRBV5-5; D gene: TRBD2; J gene: TRBJ2-3; clone size: once; CDR3 DNA: TGTGCCAGCAGCTCCCCGACTAGCGGGAGGGATACGCAGTATTTT; CDR3 protein: CASSSPTSGRDTQYF
V gene: TRBV5-1; D gene: -; J gene: TRBJ2-7; clone size: -; CDR3 DNA: TGCGCCAGCAGCCAAAACCACAGGGTCTACGAGCAGTACTTC; CDR3 protein: CASSQNHRVYEQYF
V gene: TRBV5-1; D gene: TRBD1; J gene: TRBJ2-1; clone size: -; CDR3 DNA: TGCGCCAGCAGCTTGTCGGACAGGGCTTACAATGAGCAGTTCTTC; CDR3 protein: CASSLSDRAYNEQFF
V gene: TRBV7-9; D gene: -; J gene: TRBJ1-4; clone size: -; CDR3 DNA: TGTGCCAGCAGCCCCGCGGGGTACTATAATGAAAAACTGTTTTTT; CDR3 protein: CASSPAGYYNEKLFF
V gene: TRBV5-1; D gene: TRBD1; J gene: TRBJ1-1; clone size: -; CDR3 DNA: TGCGCCAGCAGCTTTGGGACAGGGGGCACTGAAGCTTTCTTT; CDR3 protein: CASSFGTGGTEAFF
V gene: TRBV15; D gene: -; J gene: TRBJ2-2; clone size: -; CDR3 DNA: TGTGCCACCAGCAGAGAAACTTTGAACACCGGGGAGCTGTTTTTT; CDR3 protein: CATSRETLNTGELFF
V gene: TRBV5-1; D gene: -; J gene: TRBJ1-6; clone size: -; CDR3 DNA: TGCGCCAGCAGCTTGAGTCGACACCGCCGGGATTCACCCCTCCACTTT; CDR3 protein: CASSLSRHRRDSPLHF
V gene: TRBV5-4; D gene: TRBD1; J gene: TRBJ2-3; clone size: -; CDR3 DNA: TGTGCCAGCAGCTTGCCCCACAGGGGTGCAGATACGCAGTATTTT; CDR3 protein: CASSLPHRGADTQYF
V gene: TRBV7-9; D gene: TRBD1; J gene: TRBJ2-7; clone size: -; CDR3 DNA: TGTGCCAGCAGCCCACGACAGGGTCGGTACGAGCAGTACTTC; CDR3 protein: CASSPRQGRYEQYF
V gene: TRBV11-2; D gene: -; J gene: TRBJ1-1; clone size: -; CDR3 DNA: TGTGCCAGCAGCTCACAGCTGAACACTGAAGCTTTCTTT; CDR3 protein: CASSSQLNTEAFF
V gene: TRBV6-5; D gene: TRBD2; J gene: TRBJ2-5; clone size: -; CDR3 DNA: TGTGCCAGCCTGAAAACTAGCGGGAGGAGGGAGACCCAGTACTTC; CDR3 protein: CASLKTSGRRETQYF
V gene: TRBV19; D gene: TRBD1; J gene: TRBJ2-7; clone size: -; CDR3 DNA: TGTGCCAGTAGTATTACCGGGACAGGGGAGCACGAGCAGTACTTC; CDR3 protein: CASSITGTGEHEQYF